This section outlines one T cell receptor (beta chain) sequence together with its context. Its target is unknown. This CDR3 is built from 14 residues. CDR1 and CDR2 (germline): SGHTA, FQGNSA. Unmatched junction bases numbered 8, after V lost 2 bases and J lost 11 bases. These data come from a study of graft-versus-host responses after intestinal transplantation. On the study more broadly: Every transplant recipient was induced with anti-thymocyte globulin, then maintained on tacrolimus and steroids for two to four years.

Study findings and constraints: Allografts carried high graft-versus-host to host-versus-graft clonal ratios in patients having graft-donor T cell macrochimerism. Peak GvH clone levels in circulation were associated with early post-transplant HvG declines.

Data came from immunoSEQ multiplex PCR; TCRdb stores just in-frame clones and leaves some out. This sample has roughly 130,000 clones, with about 90% found just once. The chain joins TRBV7-2 to TRBJ1-4; 7 nucleotides agree with TRBD1. The origin of this receptor is a human donor who received an intestinal transplant. Sequenced material: unstimulated CD4+ T cells sorted from spleen or lymph node cells, taken before intestinal transplant. The CDR3 bases are TGTGCCAGCAGCTTAAAACAGGGGAGGGAGAAACTGTTTTTT. Protein: CASSLKQGREKLFF.